The 15 T cell receptor beta chains given below trace back to one sample, sequenced in a study of blood T cells in healthy people across ages. Using a J-beta primer mix together with a sample-barcoded 5' primer, a second PCR was run for 7 to 11 cycles. TCRdb processed the 5' RACE reads anew with MiXCR; each CDR3 protein has one entry. The repertoire holds hundreds of thousands of distinct CDR3 sequences, about 48% seen once, with roughly 37% in the top ten. Source material: blood. Receptors were obtained from a man older than 75 in good health.

The chain has TRBV20-1 and TRBJ2-5, with D perhaps matching TRBD1 (6 bases). CDR3 size: 15 residues. Germline values: CDR1 DFQATT, CDR2 SNEGSKA (reference sequence). V was clipped by 0 bases and J by 2 bases, with 13 bases between them. DNA of the CDR3: TGCAGTGCTAGAGACGGGGCTAGGGGGCAAGAGACCCAGTACTTC. This gives the protein CSARDGARGQETQYF.

The table lists this clonotype with many counts. The V call is TRBV20-1, the J call TRBJ2-7; 7 bases map to TRBD1. The ends lost 3 bases at V and 0 bases at J; junction bases unmatched: 11. This CDR3 has 16 amino acids. Germline V lookup: CDR1 DFQATT, CDR2 SNEGSKA (reference sequence). CDR3 in amino acids: CSASPSDRVFSYEQYF. The CDR3 DNA follows: TGCAGTGCTAGCCCCTCCGACAGGGTATTCTCCTACGAGCAGTACTTC.

This clonotype was observed once. The chain recombines TRBV20-1 with TRBJ1-2; D unresolved. V was trimmed by 1 base and J by 4 bases, leaving 10 bases between them. There are 13 residues in the CDR3. Germline V gene sequence: CDR1 DFQATT, CDR2 SNEGSKA (reference sequence). The CDR3 here is CSARVGESYGYTF. The CDR3 DNA sequence: TGCAGTGCTAGAGTTGGGGAAAGCTATGGCTACACCTTC.

With regard to this clonotype: Sequence at one end of the junction differs from germline and may be a read error. The V call is TRBV27, the J call TRBJ2-6; the match to TRBD2 covers 7 bases. CDR1 is MNHEY and CDR2 is SMNVEV in the germline V gene (reference sequence). CDR3 length equals 18 residues. The DNA for the CDR3 is TGTGCCAGCGGTTTATCCCCAGGGAGGGTATCGGGGGCCAACGTCCTGACTTTC. Amino acids: CASGLSPGRVSGANVLTF.

This chain links TRBV27 with TRBJ2-3, with 12 positions matching TRBD2. CDR3 length equals 17 residues. V lost 3 bases, J lost 14 bases, and 18 bases stayed unmatched. Germline V gives CDR1 MNHEY, CDR2 SMNVEV (reference sequence). The CDR3 nucleotides are TGTGCCAGCAGTTTCCTAGCGGGAGGGGAATGGCACAGATACGCGTATTTT. This gives the protein CASSFLAGGEWHRYAYF.

This chain joins TRBV3-1 and TRBJ2-7; TRBD1 or TRBD2 may be the D gene (5 bases each). Germline values: CDR1 LGHDT, CDR2 YNNKEL (reference sequence). The CDR3 is 15 amino acids. The V and J ends lost 4 bases and 5 bases respectively, with 18 bases between them. CDR3 in amino acids: CASSRREGRGNEQYF. For the CDR3, the DNA is TGTGCCAGCAGCCGGCGAGAGGGGAGAGGGAACGAGCAGTACTTC.

This clonotype was counted a few times. The chain uses TRBV24-1 and TRBJ2-5; 14 bases align to TRBD2. With 7 bases clipped from V and 5 bases from J, the junction kept 5 bases outside the gene matches. The CDR3 consists of 15 residues. Germline V gives CDR1 KGHDR, CDR2 SFDVKD. The chain's CDR3 is CATSPGLAGVETQYF. The DNA of the CDR3 is TGTGCCACCAGCCCGGGACTAGCGGGAGTGGAGACCCAGTACTTC.

This clonotype was picked up a small number of times. Written as DNA, the CDR3 is TGTGCCAGCAGTACCGGACAGGCTCCCTACGAGCAGTACTTC. It codes for CASSTGQAPYEQYF. The chain links TRBV5-4 to TRBJ2-7; 7 bases match TRBD1. The CDR3 is 14 residues long. CDR1 and CDR2 from the germline V gene are SGHNT and YYREEE (reference sequence). V was clipped by 5 bases and J by 2 bases; unmatched bases: 7.

The chain joins TRBV4-2 to TRBJ1-2; the D is unclear. The CDR3 spans 13 residues. The germline V and J ends were trimmed by 0 bases and 5 bases, with 7 bases remaining between them. The germline gives CDR1 LGHNA, CDR2 YNFKEQ. CDR3 loop: CASSQESGYGYTF. CDR3 nucleotide sequence: TGTGCCAGCAGCCAAGAGTCGGGGTATGGCTACACCTTC.

The chain carries TRBV12-3 or TRBV12-4 and TRBJ2-7, with 10 bases identical to TRBD2. This CDR3 is 14 amino acids long. The V and J ends lost 5 bases and 5 bases, in that order; junction bases with no gene match: 6. The DNA for the CDR3 is TGTGCCAGCAGTGAGAGCGGGAGGGGGGACGAGCAGTACTTC. This gives the protein CASSESGRGDEQYF.

This clonotype was observed once. The V and J genes are TRBV20-1 and TRBJ2-5, with D maybe TRBD2 (6 bases). The CDR3 runs to 12 residues. V gave up 0 bases and J gave up 9 bases, with 11 bases separating them. CDR1 DFQATT and CDR2 SNEGSKA come from the germline V gene (reference sequence). The CDR3 sequence is CSAREVGGSQYF. CDR3 DNA sequence: TGCAGTGCTAGAGAGGTTGGGGGGTCCCAGTACTTC.

The sample holds a few counts of this clonotype. The rearrangement links TRBV12-3 or TRBV12-4 to TRBJ2-7; no clear D. The length of the CDR3 is 13 residues. V was cut by 3 bases and J by 3 bases, with 9 bases left in between. The CDR3, as DNA: TGTGCCAGCAGTTTGGGCAGTGACTACGAGCAGTACTTC. This codes for CASSLGSDYEQYF.

The chain recombines TRBV3-1 with TRBJ1-3; D is uncertain. The V gene lost 4 bases and the J gene lost 0 bases, with 16 bases spanning the gap. The CDR3 runs to 17 residues. Germline CDR1 is LGHDT and CDR2 is YNNKEL (reference sequence). For the CDR3, the DNA is TGTGCCAGCAGCCCGGCCGTGGGAGCGAGCTCTGGAAACACCATATATTTT. Amino acid sequence: CASSPAVGASSGNTIYF.

This chain uses TRBV11-2 with TRBJ2-5; D is perhaps TRBD2 (6 bases). The J call is doubtful: the DNA matches TRBJ2-7 better. This CDR3 region has 16 residues. CDR1 is SGHAT, CDR2 FQNNGV, per germline. The DNA of the CDR3 is TGTGCCAGCAGCTCATTCCCGCGGGACCCACAATACGAGCAGTACTTC. Amino acid sequence: CASSSFPRDPQYEQYF.

The chain recombines TRBV5-1 with TRBJ1-6, with unresolved D. Germline assignment: CDR1 SGHRS and CDR2 YFSETQ. This CDR3 region has 15 residues. The V end was cut by 0 bases, the J end by 9 bases, with 13 bases between. In nucleotides, the CDR3 is TGCGCCAGCAGCTTGGACCCCTCAAGAGCTTCACCCCTCCACTTT. This sequence encodes CASSLDPSRASPLHF.